Presented here are 19 T cell receptor beta chains from one specimen sequenced in a study of blood T cells in healthy people across ages. For the second PCR, which ran for about 6 to 11 cycles, a sample-barcoded 5' primer and a J-beta primer mix were used. TCRdb re-analysed the 5' RACE reads in MiXCR, keeping a single row per CDR3 protein. The sample carries 1.5 million to 2 million distinct CDR3 sequences, 28% recorded once. Sequencing was performed on blood. These receptors were obtained from a woman aged 25-40 years in good health.

This clonotype has only a few counts. The gene calls are TRBV14 and TRBJ2-5; the match to TRBD2 covers 11 bases. With V trimmed by 3 bases and J by 3 bases, 3 bases remained unmatched. Germline V gene sequence: CDR1 SGHDN, CDR2 FVKESK. The CDR3 length is 15 residues. The CDR3 nucleotides are TGTGCCAGCAGCCACCCGGGACTAGCGGAAGAGACCCAGTACTTC. This gives the protein CASSHPGLAEETQYF.

At least ten counts were recorded for this clonotype. J is TRBJ2-5 and V is TRBV20-1; 7 positions match TRBD1. This CDR3 is 14 amino acids long. Unmatched junction bases numbered 4, after V lost 1 base and J lost 2 bases. Germline V lookup: CDR1 DFQATT, CDR2 SNEGSKA (reference sequence). The CDR3 protein is CSARVGTVQETQYF. CDR3 sequence (DNA): TGCAGTGCTAGAGTCGGGACAGTTCAAGAGACCCAGTACTTC.

This clonotype has more than one count but fewer than ten. V usage is TRBV7-2 and J usage is TRBJ1-2; TRBD1 might be the D (6 bases). CDR1 is SGHTA, CDR2 FQGNSA, per germline. Trimming left V 4 bases short and J 6 bases short, with 18 bases between. CDR3 length: 15 residues. This chain's CDR3 is CASSYPPGAGDGYTF. The CDR3 DNA follows: TGTGCCAGCAGCTACCCTCCGGGGGCAGGGGATGGCTACACCTTC. Full variable domain (rest looked up from reference TRBV7-2 and TRBJ1-2): GAGVSQSPSNKVTEKGKDVELRCDPISGHTALYWYRQSLGQGLEFLIYFQGNSAPDKSGLPSDRFSAERTGGSVSTLTIQRTQQEDSAVYLCASSYPPGAGDGYTFGSGTRLTVV.

This clonotype was seen more than once but under ten times. The chain carries TRBV5-1 and TRBJ2-1; perhaps D is TRBD1 or TRBD2 (5 bases each). The length of the CDR3 is 15 residues. Trimming removed 2 bases at V and 12 bases at J, with 21 bases between. Germline assignment: CDR1 SGHRS and CDR2 YFSETQ. The CDR3 region has the DNA TGCGCCAGCAGCTTCCGGGACCTAACCGAGGGTAGGCAGTTCTTC. Its translation: CASSFRDLTEGRQFF.

This clonotype has a count of ten or more. The chain has TRBV7-2 and TRBJ2-5; 9 bases line up with TRBD2. The V gene end was trimmed by 2 bases and the J gene end by 3 bases; junction bases not matched to a gene: 1. The length of the CDR3 is 14 residues. CDR1 is SGHTA and CDR2 is FQGNSA in the germline V gene. The CDR3 coding sequence is TGTGCCAGCAGCTTAAGCGGGAGGAAAGAGACCCAGTACTTC. Its translation: CASSLSGRKETQYF.

This clonotype was found many times. The chain couples TRBV20-1 to TRBJ2-7, with 7 nucleotides matching TRBD1. Germline values: CDR1 DFQATT, CDR2 SNEGSKA (reference sequence). The CDR3 covers 10 residues. The junction had 1 base not matched to a gene; V was cut back by 5 bases and J by 6 bases. CDR3 in amino acids: CSAWTGEQYF. For the CDR3, the DNA is TGCAGTGCTTGGACAGGCGAGCAGTACTTC.

This clonotype has more than one count but fewer than ten. The chain employs TRBV19 and TRBJ1-2; TRBD1 is a possible D gene (5 bases). There are 16 residues in the CDR3. Trimming removed 5 bases at V and 4 bases at J, with 20 bases between. Germline CDR1 and CDR2: LNHDA and SQIVND (reference sequence). The CDR3 here is CASSDSTDTTPYGYTF. The CDR3 nucleotides are TGTGCCAGTAGTGATTCGACAGACACCACGCCCTATGGCTACACCTTC.

J is TRBJ2-7 and V is TRBV28; D is ambiguous. Germline CDR1 is MDHEN and CDR2 is SYDVKM. The CDR3 totals 15 residues. Trimming cost V 6 bases and J 7 bases, with 22 bases left between them. The DNA of the CDR3 is TGTGCCAGCAGCCCTTGGGATCTCCTAAAAGGGGAGCAGTACTTC. It yields the protein CASSPWDLLKGEQYF. Full variable domain (remainder filled in from reference TRBV28 and TRBJ2-7): DVKVTQSSRYLVKRTGEKVFLECVQDMDHENMFWYRQDPGLGLRLIYFSYDVKMKEKGDIPEGYSVSREKKERFSLILESASTNQTSMYLCASSPWDLLKGEQYFGPGTRLTVT.

This clonotype has a handful of counts. The V call is TRBV12-3 or TRBV12-4, the J call TRBJ2-7; 10 bases align to TRBD2. J gave up 3 bases and V 6 bases, and 8 bases lay outside the gene matches. This CDR3 is built from 15 residues. The CDR3 nucleotides are TGTGCCAGCAGCCCTAGCGGGAGTCGATTCTACGAGCAGTACTTC. It is translated as CASSPSGSRFYEQYF.

Only a few counts were recorded for this clonotype. CDR3 loop: CASSLRGMDGDQPQHF. The CDR3 region has the DNA TGTGCCAGCAGCCTGCGGGGGATGGACGGAGATCAGCCCCAGCATTTT. The chain couples TRBV3-1 to TRBJ1-5; perhaps TRBD1 as D (5 bases). The germline V gene has CDR1 LGHDT and CDR2 YNNKEL (reference sequence). The CDR3 is 16 amino acids. Deletions cut 4 bases from V and 5 bases from J, with 18 bases between.

On this clonotype itself: A much larger clone lies a single base off, so this may be a read error. The rearrangement links TRBV12-3 or TRBV12-4 to TRBJ2-7; 8 bases map to TRBD1. This CDR3 spans 15 amino acids. Written as DNA, the CDR3 is TGTGTCAGCAGTTACGGTGGACAGGGAATTTACGAGCAGTACTTC. It codes for CVSSYGGQGIYEQYF.

The genes are TRBV20-1 and TRBJ2-3; D is unclear. Germline V gives CDR1 DFQATT, CDR2 SNEGSKA (reference sequence). This CDR3 region has 12 residues. Deletions cut 3 bases from V and 6 bases from J, with 10 bases between. The CDR3 DNA is TGCAGTGCTAGTATAGGGCCCGATACGCAGTATTTT. This codes for CSASIGPDTQYF.

This sequence joins TRBV27 and TRBJ2-1, with 7 bases lining up with TRBD1. The CDR3 is 14 amino acids. After removal of 8 bases from V and 3 bases from J, the junction contained 7 bases not matched to a gene. Germline CDR1 reads MNHEY; CDR2 reads SMNVEV (reference sequence). The CDR3 protein is CASGAQGYYNEQFF. CDR3 in DNA: TGTGCCAGCGGAGCACAGGGGTACTACAATGAGCAGTTCTTC.

The chain couples TRBV4-3 to TRBJ2-3; D uncertain. Trimming cost V 1 base and J 1 base, with 9 bases left between them. CDR3 length equals 15 residues. Germline CDR1 reads LGHNA; CDR2 reads YSLEER. Here the CDR3 reads CASSQVLSGTDTQYF. The CDR3 nucleotides read TGCGCCAGCAGCCAAGTTCTCTCGGGCACAGATACGCAGTATTTT.

In its sample, this clonotype was seen once. A junction end diverges from the germline sequence, so it may reflect a read error. The V call is TRBV29-1, the J call TRBJ1-5; 11 positions match TRBD1. CDR3 length: 13 residues. CDR1 is SQVTM and CDR2 is ANQGSEA in the germline V gene. CDR3 sequence: CNVGTGGSQPQHF. CDR3 DNA: TGCAACGTTGGGACAGGGGGATCTCAGCCCCAGCATTTT. Looking up the rest from reference TRBV29-1 and TRBJ1-5 gives the full variable domain: SAVISQKPSRDICQRGTSLTIQCQVDSQVTMMFWYRQQPGQSLTLIATANQGSEATYESGFVIDKFPISRPNLTFSTLTVSNMSPEDSSIYLCNVGTGGSQPQHFGDGTRLSIL.

This clonotype has a handful of counts. Compared with germline, one end of the junction differs, possibly owing to a read error. V usage is TRBV7-8 and J usage is TRBJ2-1; 8 positions agree with TRBD1. CDR1 is SGHVS and CDR2 is FQNEAQ in the germline V gene. This CDR3 region has 15 residues. CDR3: CAGSLRTGRDNEQFF. CDR3 nucleotide sequence: TGTGCCGGCAGCTTAAGGACAGGGAGAGACAATGAGCAGTTCTTC. Full variable domain (outside the CDR3, taken from reference TRBV7-8 and TRBJ2-1): GAGVSQSPRYKVAKRGQDVALRCDPISGHVSLFWYQQALGQGPEFLTYFQNEAQLDKSGLPSDRFFAERPEGSVSTLKIQRTQQEDSAVYLCAGSLRTGRDNEQFFGPGTRLTVL.

This clonotype has just a few counts. V gene TRBV2 combines with J gene TRBJ1-4; TRBD1 might be the D (5 bases). This CDR3 has 16 amino acids. V was cut by 1 base and J by 7 bases, with 16 bases left in between. Germline-derived CDR1 and CDR2 are SNHLY and FYNNEI. The CDR3 coding sequence is TGTGCCAGCAGTGAAGAGGCCACAGGATTAGGTGAAAAACTGTTTTTT. Amino acid sequence: CASSEEATGLGEKLFF.

J is TRBJ1-3 and V is TRBV4-1; maybe TRBD1 (5 bases). The CDR3 consists of 17 residues. V was trimmed by 4 bases and J by 0 bases, leaving 16 bases between them. Germline V gene data show CDR1 as MGHRA and CDR2 as YSYEKL. The CDR3 DNA reads TGCGCCAGCAGCCTAAGCTCTACCGACAGCTCTGGAAACACCATATATTTT. Translated: CASSLSSTDSSGNTIYF.

This sequence joins TRBV5-1 and TRBJ2-6, with D tentatively TRBD1 (5 bases). The V gene lost 4 bases and the J gene lost 0 bases, with 17 bases spanning the gap. The length of the CDR3 is 18 residues. Germline CDR1 reads SGHRS; CDR2 reads YFSETQ. The CDR3: CASSPRQPLYSGANVLTF. The CDR3 DNA reads as TGCGCCAGCAGCCCGCGACAGCCCCTTTACTCTGGGGCCAACGTCCTGACTTTC.